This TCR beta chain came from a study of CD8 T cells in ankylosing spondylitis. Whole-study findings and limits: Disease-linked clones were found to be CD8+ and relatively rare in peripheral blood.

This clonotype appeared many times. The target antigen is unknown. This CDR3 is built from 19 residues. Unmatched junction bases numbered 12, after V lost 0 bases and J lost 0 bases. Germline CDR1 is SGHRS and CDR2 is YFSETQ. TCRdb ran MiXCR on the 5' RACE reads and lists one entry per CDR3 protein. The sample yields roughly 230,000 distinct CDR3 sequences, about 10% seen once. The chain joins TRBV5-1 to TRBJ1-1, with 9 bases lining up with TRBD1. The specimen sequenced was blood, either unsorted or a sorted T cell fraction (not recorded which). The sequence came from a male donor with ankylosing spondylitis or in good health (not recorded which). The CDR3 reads CASSLGARTGDPMNTEAFF. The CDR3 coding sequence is TGCGCCAGCAGCTTGGGAGCTCGGACAGGGGATCCCATGAACACTGAAGCTTTCTTT.